Below are 21 T cell receptor beta chains sequenced from a single sample in a study of blood T cell repertoires in COVID-19. The table came from immunoSEQ multiplex PCR; TCRdb's copy has only in-frame clones and leaves some out. This table has approximately 400,000 clones, about 89% appearing once. Material: PBMCs or T cells enriched from blood (not recorded which). The receptors derive from a man aged 25-45 years who had recovered from COVID-19.

This clone was recorded a few times. This chain uses TRBV2 with TRBJ2-3; 8 bases match TRBD1. The V gene end was trimmed by 10 bases and the J gene end by 3 bases; junction bases not matched to a gene: 6. CDR1 SNHLY and CDR2 FYNNEI come from the germline V gene. The CDR3 contains 13 residues. CDR3: CATNRGTTDTQYF. The DNA of the CDR3 is TGTGCCACCAACAGGGGGACTACAGATACGCAGTATTTT. Looking up the rest from reference TRBV2 and TRBJ2-3 gives the full variable domain: EPEVTQTPSHQVTQMGQEVILRCVPISNHLYFYWYRQILGQKVEFLVSFYNNEISEKSEIFDDQFSVERPDGSNFTLKIRSTKLEDSAMYFCATNRGTTDTQYFGPGTRLTVL.

This clone was counted a few times. The chain uses TRBV30 and TRBJ1-2, with D unclear. CDR1 and CDR2 from the germline V gene are GTSNPN and SVGIG (reference sequence). Trimming stripped 0 bases from V and 7 bases from J, with 6 bases between. This CDR3 has 11 residues. The CDR3, as DNA: TGTGCCTGGAGTGTACTCGTTGGCTACACCTTC. The encoded protein is CAWSVLVGYTF.

A few counts support this clone. The CDR3 sequence: CASSPGDSRVNEQFF. The DNA of the CDR3 is TGTGCCAGCAGCCCTGGGGACAGTAGGGTAAATGAGCAGTTCTTC. The rearrangement links TRBV5-5 to TRBJ2-1; TRBD1 matches at 7 bases. Per germline, CDR1 SGHKS and CDR2 YYEKEE (reference sequence). CDR3 length: 15 amino acids. V shed 4 bases and J 7 bases; nucleotides not matched to a gene: 11.

This clone has just one count. DNA of the CDR3: TGTGCCAGCTCACCGACTGTCCCCGAGCCCTCCTCTGGAAACACCATATATTTT. It specifies CASSPTVPEPSSGNTIYF. The J gene is TRBJ1-3, the V gene TRBV18; no reliable D call. Trimming shortened V by 3 bases and J by 0 bases, and 18 bases separated the two germline ends. The CDR3 has 18 amino acids. Germline lookup yields CDR1 KGHSH and CDR2 LQKENI.

The chain combines TRBV4-1 with TRBJ1-5; D might be TRBD1 (6 bases). V lost 0 bases to trimming and J lost 0 bases, with 9 bases between them. Looked up from germline, CDR1 is MGHRA and CDR2 is YSYEKL. The CDR3 has 16 residues. For the CDR3, the DNA is TGCGCCAGCAGCCAAGAGACAGGAGGTAGCAATCAGCCCCAGCATTTT. This sequence encodes CASSQETGGSNQPQHF.

The rearrangement joins TRBV27 to TRBJ1-1; 9 bases agree with TRBD1. The CDR3 spans 15 residues. CDR1 and CDR2 from the germline V gene are MNHEY and SMNVEV (reference sequence). V lost 2 bases, J lost 5 bases, and 6 bases stayed unmatched. CDR3 sequence (DNA): TGTGCCAGCAGTTTAATAAAGACAGGGGGTACTGAAGCTTTCTTT. The encoded protein is CASSLIKTGGTEAFF.

This clone was detected a few times. CDR3 coding DNA: TGTGCCAGCAGCCCTCGACAGGGACCGGAGACCCAGTACTTC. This codes for CASSPRQGPETQYF. This chain connects TRBV7-2 to TRBJ2-5; 7 bases fit TRBD1. The ends lost 5 bases at V and 5 bases at J; junction bases unmatched: 8. Germline CDR1 reads SGHTA; CDR2 reads FQGNSA. CDR3 length: 14 amino acids.

The rearrangement links TRBV19 to TRBJ2-2; 7 bases match TRBD2. Trimming removed 3 bases from V and 7 bases from J; junction bases left unmatched: 11. The CDR3 contains 16 residues. Germline CDR1 LNHDA, CDR2 SQIVND (reference sequence). CDR3 loop: CASSIGPRLANGELFF. For the CDR3, the DNA is TGTGCCAGTAGTATCGGTCCGCGACTAGCAAACGGGGAGCTGTTTTTT.

V and J are TRBV6-2 or TRBV6-3 and TRBJ2-7, with 7 bases that match TRBD1. CDR1 and CDR2 (germline): MNHEY, SVGEGT. The CDR3 is 13 amino acids. The junction had 2 bases not matched to a gene; V was cut back by 6 bases and J by 0 bases. The CDR3 sequence: CASSDRVSYEQYF. Here the CDR3 DNA reads TGTGCCAGCAGCGACAGGGTCTCCTACGAGCAGTACTTC.

The chain couples TRBV27 to TRBJ1-4, with D unclear. The CDR3 is 15 residues long. Trimming left V 3 bases short and J 4 bases short, with 12 bases between. CDR1 is MNHEY and CDR2 is SMNVEV in the germline V gene (reference sequence). CDR3 in amino acids: CASSLGGMLNEKLFF. The CDR3 DNA is TGTGCCAGCAGTTTGGGAGGCATGCTTAATGAAAAACTGTTTTTT.

In regard to this clone: Additional DNA sequences in this sample encode the identical CDR3. This chain joins TRBV9 and TRBJ2-1; 8 nucleotides agree with TRBD1. From germline, CDR1 is SGDLS and CDR2 YYNGEE. CDR3 size: 13 residues. Trimming at V came to 2 bases and at J to 6 bases, leaving 1 base not matched to a gene. The DNA for the CDR3 is TGTGCCAGCAGCGTGACAGGGGTCAATGAGCAGTTCTTC. Translating gives CASSVTGVNEQFF.

The table lists this clone with a few counts. The chain combines TRBV28 with TRBJ2-7; 7 bases line up with TRBD1. Trimming removed 3 bases from V and 6 bases from J; junction bases left unmatched: 8. The CDR3 consists of 14 residues. The germline CDR1 and CDR2 sequences are MDHEN and SYDVKM. In nucleotides, the CDR3 is TGTGCCAGCAGTTTGTCCGTGAGGGGGCTCGAGCAGTACTTC. Its protein product is CASSLSVRGLEQYF.

The V and J genes are TRBV11-2 and TRBJ2-3; 8 bases map to TRBD1. Per germline, CDR1 SGHAT and CDR2 FQNNGV. The CDR3 has 15 residues. V trimming: 1 base; J trimming: 4 bases; junction bases outside the gene matches: 4. CDR3 DNA: TGTGCCAGCAGCTTAGGACAGGGGCGGGCAGATACGCAGTATTTT. Encoded protein: CASSLGQGRADTQYF.

This clone was seen more than once but under ten times. V is TRBV27 and J is TRBJ1-6; D is undetermined. The germline V gene has CDR1 MNHEY and CDR2 SMNVEV (reference sequence). The CDR3 contains 15 residues. Trimming pared 6 bases from V and 13 bases from J, leaving 22 bases between. CDR3 sequence reads: CASSYLPPVFSPLHF. The CDR3 DNA reads as TGTGCCAGCAGCTATCTACCACCGGTGTTTTCCCCCCTCCACTTT.

The rearrangement uses TRBV11-1 and TRBJ1-6, with D perhaps TRBD1 (5 bases). There are 13 residues in the CDR3. V was clipped by 7 bases and J by 8 bases, with 12 bases between them. Looked up from germline, CDR1 is SGHAT and CDR2 is FQDESV (reference sequence). This CDR3 reads CASNSWGDSPLHF. The CDR3 nucleotides are TGTGCCAGCAACTCTTGGGGGGATTCACCCCTCCACTTT.

The V call is TRBV18, the J call TRBJ1-1, with D tentatively TRBD1 (5 bases). The CDR3 covers 14 residues. Germline V gene lookup returns CDR1 KGHSH and CDR2 LQKENI. The V end lost 3 bases, the J end lost 2 bases, and 10 bases lay between the germline ends. The CDR3, as DNA: TGTGCCAGCTCACCGATGGACATAAACACTGAAGCTTTCTTT. Protein: CASSPMDINTEAFF.

The rearrangement uses TRBV6-1 and TRBJ2-2, with D possibly being TRBD1 (5 bases). Trimming took 2 bases from V and 6 from J, leaving 7 bases between them. The CDR3 has 13 residues. Germline V CDR1 and CDR2: MNHNS, SASEGT. As DNA, the CDR3 is TGTGCCAGCAGTGAAATGGGGCCCGGGGAGCTGTTTTTT. Protein sequence: CASSEMGPGELFF.

The chain carries TRBV30 and TRBJ1-3; a weak D match, TRBD1 (6 bases). This CDR3 is built from 13 residues. Trimming left V 0 bases short and J 4 bases short, with 7 bases between. CDR1 and CDR2 from the germline V gene are GTSNPN and SVGIG (reference sequence). The CDR3 loop reads CAWSVDSGNTIYF. The CDR3 DNA reads as TGTGCCTGGAGTGTGGACAGCGGAAACACCATATATTTT.

This chain connects TRBV19 to TRBJ1-5, with D perhaps matching TRBD1 (5 bases). This CDR3 has 14 residues. In germline, CDR1 is LNHDA, CDR2 SQIVND (reference sequence). Trimming removed 7 bases from V and 0 bases from J, with 10 bases in between. DNA of the CDR3: TGTGCCAGTACACAGGAGAATAGCAATCAGCCCCAGCATTTT. This sequence encodes CASTQENSNQPQHF. The variable domain in full, with the rest retrieved from reference TRBV19 and TRBJ1-5, is DGGITQSPKYLFRKEGQNVTLSCEQNLNHDAMYWYRQDPGQGLRLIYYSQIVNDFQKGDIAEGYSVSREKKESFPLTVTSAQKNPTAFYLCASTQENSNQPQHFGDGTRLSIL.

This chain joins TRBV6-1 and TRBJ1-2; D remains unclear. V lost 2 bases and J lost 5, with 12 bases in between. The CDR3 extends over 14 amino acids. In germline, CDR1 is MNHNS, CDR2 SASEGT. CDR3 in DNA: TGTGCCAGCAGTGAACACGCCAGTTCGTATGGCTACACCTTC. The encoded protein is CASSEHASSYGYTF.

This clone was seen only once. This rearrangement joins TRBV9 to TRBJ1-2; TRBD1 might be the D (6 bases). CDR1 and CDR2 (germline): SGDLS, YYNGEE. The CDR3 sequence is 12 residues long. Trimming shortened V by 4 bases and J by 6 bases, and 10 bases separated the two germline ends. DNA of the CDR3: TGTGCCAGCAGCCCTCACAGGGATGGCTACACCTTC. Amino acid sequence: CASSPHRDGYTF.